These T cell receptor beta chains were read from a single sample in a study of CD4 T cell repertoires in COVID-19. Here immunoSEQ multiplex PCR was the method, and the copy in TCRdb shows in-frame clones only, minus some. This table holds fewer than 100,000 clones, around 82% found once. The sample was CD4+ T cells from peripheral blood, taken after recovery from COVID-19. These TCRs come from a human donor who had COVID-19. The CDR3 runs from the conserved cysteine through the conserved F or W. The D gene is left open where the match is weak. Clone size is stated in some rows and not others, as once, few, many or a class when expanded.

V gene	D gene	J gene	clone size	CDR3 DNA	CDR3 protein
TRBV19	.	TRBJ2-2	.	TGTGCCAGTAGTACCGGGGAAAACACCGGGGAGCTGTTTTTT	CASSTGENTGELFF
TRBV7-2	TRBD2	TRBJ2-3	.	TGTGCCAGCAGCTCTGGGACTAGCGGGACCTCCCAGTATTTT	CASSSGTSGTSQYF
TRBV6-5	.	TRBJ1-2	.	TGTGCCAGCAGTCCGGACGGTTTCTATGGCTACACCTTC	CASSPDGFYGYTF
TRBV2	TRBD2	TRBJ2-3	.	TGTGCCAGCATGGAGCGGGATAGGATAGATACGCAGTATTTT	CASMERDRIDTQYF
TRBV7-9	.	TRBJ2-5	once	TGTGCCAGCAGCTTACGGTTACGGTCACAAGAGACCCAGTACTTC	CASSLRLRSQETQYF
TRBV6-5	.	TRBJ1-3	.	TGTGCCAGCAGTAAATCCGGGACTGGAAACACCATATATTTT	CASSKSGTGNTIYF
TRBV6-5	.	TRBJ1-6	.	TGTGCCAGCAGCGGGGGGGCCCCCAATTCACCCCTCCACTTT	CASSGGAPNSPLHF
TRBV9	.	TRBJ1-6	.	TGTGCCAGCAGCGTAGGGCCTAACTCCTATAATTCACCCCTCCACTTT	CASSVGPNSYNSPLHF
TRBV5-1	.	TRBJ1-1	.	TGCGCCAGCGGAATCGGCCAGAACACTGAAGCTTTCTTT	CASGIGQNTEAFF
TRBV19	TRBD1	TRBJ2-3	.	TGTGCCAGTAGTAGCCCCGTGGCAGGGGGAATTGATACGCAGTATTTT	CASSSPVAGGIDTQYF
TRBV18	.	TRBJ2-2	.	TGTGCCAGCTCACCTGAGACCGCCTACGACACCGGGGAGCTGTTTTTT	CASSPETAYDTGELFF
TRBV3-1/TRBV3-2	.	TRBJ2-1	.	TGTGCCAGCAGCCAAGATCGAGCGGACAATGAGCAGTTCTTC	CASSQDRADNEQFF
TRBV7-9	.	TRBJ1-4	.	TGTGCCAGCAGCCCGGGACTCTACGGCGAAAAACTGTTTTTT	CASSPGLYGEKLFF
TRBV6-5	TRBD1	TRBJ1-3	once	TGTGCCAGCAGCCCGACAGGGGCTGGAAACACCATATATTTT	CASSPTGAGNTIYF
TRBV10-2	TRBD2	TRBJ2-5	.	TGCGCCAGCAGTGGGTCTAGCGGGGGCACGAGCGAGACCCAGTACTTC	CASSGSSGGTSETQYF
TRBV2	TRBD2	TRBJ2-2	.	TGTGCCAGCAGCCAACTAGCGGGAGGGCGAGGCGGGGAGCTGTTTTTT	CASSQLAGGRGGELFF
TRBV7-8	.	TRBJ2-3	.	TGTGCCAGCAGCCGCCGGGACGGAGACACAGATACGCAGTATTTT	CASSRRDGDTDTQYF
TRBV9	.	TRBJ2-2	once	TGTGCCAGCAGCGTAGGGCAGCCGAGCACCGGGGAGCTGTTTTTT	CASSVGQPSTGELFF
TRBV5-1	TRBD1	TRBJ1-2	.	TGCGCCAGCAGCTTGGACCGTGGGACAGCTAACTATGGCTACACCTTC	CASSLDRGTANYGYTF
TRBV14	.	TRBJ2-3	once	TGTGCCAGCAGCCAAGATTTACAGATGGGGCCGGATACGCAGTATTTT	CASSQDLQMGPDTQYF
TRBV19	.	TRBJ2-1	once	TGTGCCAGTAGTATAGTTAGTACTGAGCAGTTCTTC	CASSIVSTEQFF
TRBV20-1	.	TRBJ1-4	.	TGCAGTGCTAGTAGTGGTCTCTCAATAGAAAAACTGTTTTTT	CSASSGLSIEKLFF